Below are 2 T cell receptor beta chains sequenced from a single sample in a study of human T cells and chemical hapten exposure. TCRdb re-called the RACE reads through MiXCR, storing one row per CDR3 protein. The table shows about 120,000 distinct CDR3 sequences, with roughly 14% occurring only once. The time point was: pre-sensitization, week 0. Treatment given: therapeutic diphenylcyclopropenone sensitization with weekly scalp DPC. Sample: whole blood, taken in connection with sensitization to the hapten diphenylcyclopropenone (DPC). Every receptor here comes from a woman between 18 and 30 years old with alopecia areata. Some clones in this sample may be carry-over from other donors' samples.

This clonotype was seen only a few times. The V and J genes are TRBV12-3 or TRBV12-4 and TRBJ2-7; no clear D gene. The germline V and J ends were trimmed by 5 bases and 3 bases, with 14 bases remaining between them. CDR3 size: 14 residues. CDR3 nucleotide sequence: TGTGCCAGCAGTCGGGTTAAGGGATTCTACGAGCAGTACTTC. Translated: CASSRVKGFYEQYF.

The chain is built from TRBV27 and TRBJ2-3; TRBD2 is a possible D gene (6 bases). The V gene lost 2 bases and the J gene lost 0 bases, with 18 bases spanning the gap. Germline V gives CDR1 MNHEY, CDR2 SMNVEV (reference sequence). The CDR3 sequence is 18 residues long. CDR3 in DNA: TGTGCCAGCAGTTTAGGCGTAGCGGACCTATTTAGCACAGATACGCAGTATTTT. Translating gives CASSLGVADLFSTDTQYF.